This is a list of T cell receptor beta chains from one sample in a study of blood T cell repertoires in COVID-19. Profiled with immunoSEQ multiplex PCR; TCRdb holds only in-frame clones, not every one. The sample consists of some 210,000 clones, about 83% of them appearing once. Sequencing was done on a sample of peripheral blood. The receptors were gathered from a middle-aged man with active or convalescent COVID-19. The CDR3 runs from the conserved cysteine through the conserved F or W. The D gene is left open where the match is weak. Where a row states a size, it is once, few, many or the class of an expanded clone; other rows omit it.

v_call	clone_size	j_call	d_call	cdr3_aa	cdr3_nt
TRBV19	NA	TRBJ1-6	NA	CASNAGSYNSPLHF	TGTGCCAGTAATGCGGGCAGCTATAATTCACCCCTCCACTTT
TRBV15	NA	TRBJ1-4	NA	CATSRDGGGNEKLFF	TGTGCCACCAGCAGGGACGGGGGGGGTAATGAAAAACTGTTTTTT
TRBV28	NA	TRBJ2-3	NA	CASSSLDRRNTQYF	TGTGCCAGCAGTTCCCTCGACAGGCGAAATACGCAGTATTTT
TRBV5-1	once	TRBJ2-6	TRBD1	CASSPRTGVISGANVLTF	TGCGCCAGCAGCCCGAGGACAGGGGTAATCTCTGGGGCCAACGTCCTGACTTTC
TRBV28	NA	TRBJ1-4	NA	CASRDTSTNEKLFF	TGTGCCAGCAGGGACACCTCAACTAATGAAAAACTGTTTTTT
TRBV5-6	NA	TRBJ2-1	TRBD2	CASSLESLAGVAENEQFF	TGTGCCAGCAGCTTGGAGTCCCTAGCGGGAGTTGCGGAAAATGAGCAGTTCTTC
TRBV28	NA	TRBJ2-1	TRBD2	CASSIPGLDLYNEQFF	TGTGCCAGCAGTATACCGGGACTAGACCTCTACAATGAGCAGTTCTTC
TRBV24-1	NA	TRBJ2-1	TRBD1	CATSDPDRDRDEQFF	TGTGCCACCAGTGACCCTGACAGGGACAGAGATGAGCAGTTCTTC
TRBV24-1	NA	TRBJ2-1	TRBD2	CATSVGTSGRDNEQFF	TGTGCCACCAGTGTTGGGACTAGCGGGAGGGACAATGAGCAGTTCTTC
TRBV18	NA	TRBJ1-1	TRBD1	CASSLLPGTENTEAFF	TGTGCCAGCTCACTCCTTCCCGGGACAGAGAACACTGAAGCTTTCTTT
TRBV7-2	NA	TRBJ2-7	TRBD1	CASSNRGLSSYEQYF	TGTGCCAGCAGCAACAGGGGGCTGAGCTCCTACGAGCAGTACTTC
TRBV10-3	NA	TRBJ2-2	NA	CAISGGSGEPFF	TGTGCCATCAGTGGCGGGTCCGGGGAGCCGTTTTTT
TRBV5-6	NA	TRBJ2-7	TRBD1	CASSLTGVDEQYF	TGTGCCAGCAGCTTGACAGGGGTCGACGAGCAGTACTTC
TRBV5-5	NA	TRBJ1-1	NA	CASSFLTGNTEAFF	TGTGCCAGCAGCTTTCTTACAGGGAACACTGAAGCTTTCTTT
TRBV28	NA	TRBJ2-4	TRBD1	CANETGAGNIQYF	TGTGCCAACGAGACAGGGGCAGGGAACATTCAGTACTTC
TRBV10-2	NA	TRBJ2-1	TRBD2	CASQDTGTRGYNEQFF	TGCGCCAGCCAAGATACCGGGACTAGGGGTTACAATGAGCAGTTCTTC
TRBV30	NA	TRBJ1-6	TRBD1	CAWRRTGEVSPLHF	TGTGCCTGGAGACGTACAGGGGAGGTTTCACCCCTCCACTTT
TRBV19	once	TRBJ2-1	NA	CASSPHTGGAFYNEQFF	TGTGCCAGTAGTCCGCACACAGGGGGGGCTTTCTACAATGAGCAGTTCTTC
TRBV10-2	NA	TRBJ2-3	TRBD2	CASSWTRSTDTQYF	TGCGCCAGCAGTTGGACTAGGAGCACAGATACGCAGTATTTT
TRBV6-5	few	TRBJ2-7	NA	CASSRATGNEQYF	TGTGCCAGCAGTCGCGCTACAGGGAACGAGCAGTACTTC
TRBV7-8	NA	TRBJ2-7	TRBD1	CASSLKADRGGKRARSYEQYF	TGTGCCAGCAGCCTTAAAGCGGACAGGGGTGGCAAGCGGGCCCGCTCCTACGAGCAGTACTTC
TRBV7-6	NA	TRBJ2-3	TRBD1	CASSQGAVTDTQYF	TGTGCCAGCAGCCAGGGGGCGGTCACAGATACGCAGTATTTT
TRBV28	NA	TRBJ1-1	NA	CASSMTQNTEAFF	TGTGCCAGCAGTATGACACAGAACACTGAAGCTTTCTTT
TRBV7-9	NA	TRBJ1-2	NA	CASSQPGENYGYTF	TGTGCCAGCAGCCAACCAGGGGAGAACTATGGCTACACCTTC
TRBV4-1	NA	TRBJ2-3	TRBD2	CASSQEQRGGGATDTQYF	TGCGCCAGCAGCCAAGAACAGCGTGGCGGGGGGGCTACAGATACGCAGTATTTT
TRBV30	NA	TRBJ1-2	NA	CAWSWRDWGGYTF	TGTGCCTGGAGTTGGAGGGACTGGGGTGGCTACACCTTC
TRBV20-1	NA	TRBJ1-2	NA	CSASPQTRDITF	TGCAGTGCTAGTCCGCAAACCAGGGACATAACCTTC
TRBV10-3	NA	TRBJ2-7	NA	CAISVGTPYEQYF	TGTGCCATCAGTGTGGGCACCCCCTACGAGCAGTACTTC
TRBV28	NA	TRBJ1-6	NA	CASSFFRVEDSYNSPLHF	TGTGCCAGCAGTTTTTTCAGGGTCGAGGATTCCTATAATTCACCCCTCCACTTT
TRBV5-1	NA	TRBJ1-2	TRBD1	CASSLGGGPNYGYTF	TGCGCCAGCAGCTTGGGAGGGGGCCCTAACTATGGCTACACCTTC
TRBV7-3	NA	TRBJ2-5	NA	CASSLVRQETQYF	TGTGCCAGCAGCTTAGTGCGGCAAGAGACCCAGTACTTC
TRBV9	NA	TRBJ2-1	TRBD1	CASRLGQGDNNEQFF	TGTGCCAGCAGACTGGGACAGGGGGATAACAATGAGCAGTTCTTC
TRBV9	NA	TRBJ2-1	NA	CASSVGVWPHEQFF	TGTGCCAGCAGCGTAGGTGTTTGGCCCCATGAGCAGTTCTTC
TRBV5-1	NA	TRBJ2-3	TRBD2	CASSIGLAGGFTDTQYF	TGCGCCAGCAGCATAGGACTAGCGGGAGGGTTCACAGATACGCAGTATTTT
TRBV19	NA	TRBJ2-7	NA	CASGHSGVQYF	TGTGCCAGTGGTCACTCAGGGGTGCAGTACTTC
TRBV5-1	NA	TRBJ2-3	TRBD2	CASSSPGLAGPDTQYF	TGCGCCAGCAGCTCCCCGGGACTAGCAGGACCAGATACGCAGTATTTT
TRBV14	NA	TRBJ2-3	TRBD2	CASSPGGGTDTQYF	TGTGCCAGCAGCCCCGGGGGGGGCACAGATACGCAGTATTTT
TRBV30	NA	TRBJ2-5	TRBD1	CAWSRDSQETQYF	TGTGCCTGGAGTAGGGACAGCCAAGAGACCCAGTACTTC
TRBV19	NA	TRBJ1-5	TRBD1	CASSTQGAGSQPQHF	TGTGCCAGTAGTACCCAGGGGGCAGGTAGTCAGCCCCAGCATTTT
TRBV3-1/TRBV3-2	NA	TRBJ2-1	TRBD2	CASSQGWGGYNEQFF	TGTGCCAGCAGCCAAGGGTGGGGGGGCTACAATGAGCAGTTCTTC
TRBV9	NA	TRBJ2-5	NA	CASSAYQETQYF	TGTGCCAGCAGCGCGTACCAAGAGACCCAGTACTTC
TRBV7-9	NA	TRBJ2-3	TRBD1	CASSPDRGSPDTQYF	TGTGCCAGCAGCCCCGACAGGGGGTCCCCAGATACGCAGTATTTT
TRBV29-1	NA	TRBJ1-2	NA	CSVEDRQGYGLGYGYTF	TGCAGCGTTGAAGATCGTCAGGGTTATGGCTTAGGCTATGGCTACACCTTC
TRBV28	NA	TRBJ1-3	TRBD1	CASSRRTGGISGNTIYF	TGTGCCAGCAGCCGACGGACAGGGGGCATCTCTGGAAACACCATATATTTT
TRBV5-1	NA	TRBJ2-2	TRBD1	CASSNRGLSNTGELFF	TGCGCCAGCAGCAACAGGGGGCTTTCGAACACCGGGGAGCTGTTTTTT
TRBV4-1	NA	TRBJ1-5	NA	CASSKRRATEDNQPQHF	TGCGCCAGCAGCAAGAGACGCGCGACGGAGGACAATCAGCCCCAGCATTTT
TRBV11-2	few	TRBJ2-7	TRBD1	CASSLPPGTGYEQYF	TGTGCCAGCAGCTTACCCCCCGGGACAGGCTACGAGCAGTACTTC
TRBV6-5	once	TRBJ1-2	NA	CASYRGGDYGYTF	TGTGCCAGCTACCGGGGGGGCGACTATGGCTACACCTTC
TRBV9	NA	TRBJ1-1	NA	CASSPSSRNTEAFF	TGTGCCAGCAGCCCCAGTTCCCGGAACACTGAAGCTTTCTTT
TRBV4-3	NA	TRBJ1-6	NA	CASSQDLDRNSPLHF	TGCGCCAGCAGCCAAGACCTTGACAGGAATTCACCCCTCCACTTT
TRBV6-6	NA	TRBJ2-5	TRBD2	CASSPGASSGAQETQYF	TGTGCCAGCAGTCCCGGTGCGTCTAGCGGGGCCCAAGAGACCCAGTACTTC
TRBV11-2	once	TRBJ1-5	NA	CASSLAKGGNQPQHF	TGTGCCAGCAGCTTAGCCAAGGGGGGGAATCAGCCCCAGCATTTT
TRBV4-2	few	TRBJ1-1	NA	CASSPEENTEAFF	TGTGCCAGCAGCCCGGAGGAGAACACTGAAGCTTTCTTT
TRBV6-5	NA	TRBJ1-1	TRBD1	CASSRSTGTEAFF	TGTGCCAGCAGCAGATCGACAGGGACTGAAGCTTTCTTT
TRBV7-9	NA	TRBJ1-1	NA	CASSLGEDGVSRLGTEAFF	TGTGCCAGCAGCTTAGGGGAGGACGGAGTGAGTAGGTTGGGCACTGAAGCTTTCTTT
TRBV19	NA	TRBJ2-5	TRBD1	CASSPPGQGSETQYF	TGTGCCAGTAGTCCGCCGGGACAGGGTTCGGAGACCCAGTACTTC
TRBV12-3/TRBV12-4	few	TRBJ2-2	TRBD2	CATQRGNTGELFF	TGTGCCACTCAGCGGGGGAACACCGGGGAGCTGTTTTTT
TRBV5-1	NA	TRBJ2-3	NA	CASSSWGGTDTQYF	TGCGCCAGCAGTTCTTGGGGGGGCACAGATACGCAGTATTTT
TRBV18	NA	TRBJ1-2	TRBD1	CASSPTPGGDYGYTF	TGTGCCAGCTCACCGACCCCAGGGGGCGACTATGGCTACACCTTC